The sequence of this TCR beta chain was determined in a study of T cell responses to AZD1222 COVID-19 vaccine. Study-level findings and limits: Donors were largely white British and mainly female; clonal diversity was possibly underestimated.

With 6 bases clipped from V and 15 bases from J, the junction kept 10 bases outside the gene matches. The CDR3 runs to 12 residues. With regard to this clone: Its antigen remains unknown.

Profiling relied on immunoSEQ multiplex PCR, and the TCRdb table lists in-frame clones only, not all of them. The table includes about 160,000 clones, 88% detected once. This receptor was obtained from an adult in good health. V and J are TRBV12-3 or TRBV12-4 and TRBJ2-1; 8 nucleotides match TRBD2. Sequenced here: peripheral blood, sampled on day 0 of AZD1222 vaccination. The DNA of the CDR3 is TGTGCCAGCAGCACCGGGACTAGGACTCCGTTCTTC. It translates to CASSTGTRTPFF.